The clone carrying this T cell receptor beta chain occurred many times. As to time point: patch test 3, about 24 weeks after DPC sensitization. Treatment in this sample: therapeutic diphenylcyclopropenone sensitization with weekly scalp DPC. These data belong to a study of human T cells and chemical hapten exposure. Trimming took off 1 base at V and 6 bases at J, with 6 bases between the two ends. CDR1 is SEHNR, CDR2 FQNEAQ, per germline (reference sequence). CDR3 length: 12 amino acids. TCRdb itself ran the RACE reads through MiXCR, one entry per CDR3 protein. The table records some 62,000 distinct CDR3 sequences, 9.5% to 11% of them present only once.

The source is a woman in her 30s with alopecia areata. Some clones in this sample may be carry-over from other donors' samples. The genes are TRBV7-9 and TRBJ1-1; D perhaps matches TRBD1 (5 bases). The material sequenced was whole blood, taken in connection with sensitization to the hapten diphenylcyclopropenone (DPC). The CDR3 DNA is TGTGCCAGCAGCTTAGAGGGACCTGAAGCTTTCTTT. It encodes CASSLEGPEAFF. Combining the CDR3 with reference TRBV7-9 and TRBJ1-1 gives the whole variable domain DTGVSQNPRHKITKRGQNVTFRCDPISEHNRLYWYRQTLGQGPEFLTYFQNEAQLEKSRLLSDRFSAERPKGSFSTLEIQRTEQGDSAMYLCASSLEGPEAFFGQGTRLTVV.